Given below is one T cell receptor (beta chain) in context. Its antigen has not been determined. Qualities for individual bases were not recorded, and no much larger clone is one base off. This sample stems from a study of blood T cell repertoires in COVID-19 (dated by TCRdb to 2019 to 2021). In terms of the full investigation: Samples covering the acute and convalescent phases of COVID-19 were provided by collaborators in the United States, Italy and Spain. The prospective study material was composed of cDNA or gDNA derived from T cells, B-cell-depleted T cells, or PBMCs. The dataset comprised deeply sampled blood TCRbeta repertoires from subjects exposed to, actively infected with, or recovered from COVID-19. A freely available public database, intended as a resource for researchers studying the immune response to SARS-CoV-2, is where the repertoires were released. Samples were obtained from the ongoing ImmuneRACE study (first 160 participants) and from about 1,300 subjects provided by 6 global collaborators. Nearly every sample came with metadata listing a de-identified subject ID, COVID-19 status, age in years and sex. Where available, HLA class I and class II types were obtained from metadata supplied by the sample provider rather than from assay-based typing.

The immunoSEQ Assay, a bias-controlled multiplex PCR, was used to amplify TCRbeta CDR3 regions from genomic DNA. The published analysis was carried out like this. The number of nucleated cells in each sample was estimated from the amplification of reference gene primers within the assay. To quantify the absolute abundance of each unique TCRbeta CDR3 rearrangement, sequence reads were collapsed and filtered. Productive Simpson clonality was computed per sample as the square root of Simpson's diversity index over productive rearrangements. TCRdb carries this immuneACCESS record with in-frame sequences only. Its versions omit some clonotypes, under half of them owing to an unresolved V gene in the studies checked, with the rest unexplained. V and J calls and clone size come straight from that table; D and trimming were deduced from the DNA. In this sample the table shows 72,000 or so clones, approximately 92% of which occur a single time. The ten largest clones represent 0.65% to 0.9% of the sample.

Points the paper makes about the study in general: The amount of clinical and demographic metadata varied by source and participant and was provided uncurated.

V sheds 1 base and J sheds 1 base, leaving 7 bases between their ends. From cysteine to phenylalanine, the CDR3 is 14 amino acids long. Only CDR3 DNA is held: 42 bases, read in frame from base 1. CDR1 and CDR2, per the germline V gene, are ENHRY and SYGVKD. Whole blood was collected in K2EDTA tubes by collaborating institutions according to the institutions' own protocols. For TCRbeta analysis, collaborators shipped samples in one of three forms: frozen whole blood, isolated PBMCs, or DNA extracted from either of those sample types. This sequence was found in a woman older than 75 with acute or convalescent COVID-19. Rearrangement joined TRBV10-3 to TRBJ1-2, with the D gene uncertain. The sequenced sample was peripheral blood. The CDR3 reads as follows: CAISEFVSNYGYTF. The sequenced DNA is TGTGCCATCAGTGAGTTCGTCAGTAACTATGGCTACACCTTC.